This T cell receptor beta chain is drawn from a study of shared clonotypes between healthy human individuals. Across the whole study: Contributing individuals were a couple of females and a few males aged 18 to 49.

V was clipped by 7 bases and J by 3 bases, with 18 bases between them. CDR1 MNHEY and CDR2 SMNVEV come from the germline V gene (reference sequence). This CDR3 comprises 15 residues. Healthy and HIV-negative, the adult donors had no recent acute infections or vaccinations. Genomic DNA, for the unsorted samples, came from 75 million to 95 million PBMCs. Authors' methods: ImmunoSEQ yielded junction-only sequences lacking quality scores, so filtering differed. Assay used: immunoSEQ multiplex PCR; TCRdb lists only in-frame clones, some missing. V, J and clone size are taken as reported in that table, and D and trimming were inferred from the DNA itself. The sample consists of about 490,000 clones, about three quarters of them appearing once.

Sequenced material: PBMCs. J is TRBJ1-1 and V is TRBV27; no clear D gene. The sequence was obtained from a woman between 40 and 55 years old in good health. Some clones in this sample may be carry-over from other donors' samples. The CDR3 nucleotides are TGTGCCAGCACCACCCCGGATAGGATCGACACTGAAGCTTTCTTT. It specifies CASTTPDRIDTEAFF.